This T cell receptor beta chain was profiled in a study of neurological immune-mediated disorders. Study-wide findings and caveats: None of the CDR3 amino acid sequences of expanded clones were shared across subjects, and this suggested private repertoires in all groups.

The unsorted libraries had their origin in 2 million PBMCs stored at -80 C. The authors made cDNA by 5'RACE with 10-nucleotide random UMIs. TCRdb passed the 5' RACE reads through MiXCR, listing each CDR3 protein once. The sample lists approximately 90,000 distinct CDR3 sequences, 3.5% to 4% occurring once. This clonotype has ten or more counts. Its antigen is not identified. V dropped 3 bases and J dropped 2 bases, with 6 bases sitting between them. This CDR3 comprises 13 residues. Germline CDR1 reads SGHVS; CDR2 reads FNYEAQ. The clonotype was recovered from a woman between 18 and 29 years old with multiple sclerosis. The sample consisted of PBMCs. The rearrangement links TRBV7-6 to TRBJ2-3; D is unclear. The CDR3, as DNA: TGTGCCAGCAGCTTTTCCCACACAGATACGCAGTATTTT. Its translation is CASSFSHTDTQYF.